The 32 T cell receptor beta chains in this list originate from one sample, sequenced in a study of T-cell reconstitution after alpha-beta-depleted transplantation in children. A TCRbeta library incorporating unique molecular identifiers was prepared. TCRdb re-called the PCR reads with MiXCR, one entry per CDR3 protein. The table lists about 580,000 distinct CDR3 sequences, 20% to 30% of them singletons. Sample: PBMCs, taken before TCRalphabeta/CD19-depleted stem cell transplant. Every receptor here comes from a boy in the first two years of life with Wiskott-Aldrich syndrome, due to receive a stem cell transplant.

This rearrangement joins TRBV28 to TRBJ2-7; D uncertain. Germline loops: CDR1 MDHEN, CDR2 SYDVKM. The CDR3 is 14 residues long. The germline V and J ends were trimmed by 8 bases and 6 bases, with 20 bases remaining between them. CDR3 sequence (DNA): TGTGCCAGCGCAGTGAGTCCGTCTCTTAGCGAGCAGTACTTC. This translates into CASAVSPSLSEQYF.

This chain uses TRBV24-1 with TRBJ1-2, with 9 bases matching TRBD1. Germline CDR1 is KGHDR and CDR2 is SFDVKD. The CDR3 covers 16 residues. V shed 4 bases and J 1 base; nucleotides not matched to a gene: 6. The CDR3 loop is CATSDRGQGINYGYTF. CDR3 nucleotides: TGTGCCACCAGTGACCGCGGACAGGGGATTAACTATGGCTACACCTTC.

V usage is TRBV7-2 and J usage is TRBJ1-2; a weak D match, TRBD1 (6 bases). Germline CDR1 SGHTA, CDR2 FQGNSA. V was shortened by 3 bases and J by 6 bases, with 11 bases between the two germline ends. This CDR3 contains 13 residues. The CDR3 loop reads CASSFPGVDGYTF. CDR3 DNA sequence: TGTGCCAGCAGCTTTCCAGGGGTGGATGGCTACACCTTC.

This clonotype was detected only a few times. The chain employs TRBV5-1 and TRBJ2-3, with 8 bases matching TRBD2. The junction had 4 bases not matched to a gene; V was cut back by 7 bases and J by 0 bases. CDR1 SGHRS and CDR2 YFSETQ come from the germline V gene. This CDR3 region has 14 residues. In DNA, the CDR3 is TGCGCCAGCCTCCGGGGGGGGAGCACAGATACGCAGTATTTT. Residues: CASLRGGSTDTQYF.

This clonotype turned up a few times. The V call is TRBV18, the J call TRBJ1-2; 8 nucleotides line up with TRBD1. CDR1 is KGHSH, CDR2 LQKENI, per germline. The CDR3 contains 13 residues. J was trimmed by 5 bases and V by 5 bases; bases with no gene match: 4. This CDR3 is CASSGTGVYGYTF. The CDR3, as DNA: TGTGCCAGCTCAGGGACAGGAGTTTATGGCTACACCTTC.

The chain couples TRBV14 to TRBJ2-2; D not certain. The germline gives CDR1 SGHDN, CDR2 FVKESK. CDR3 length: 13 amino acids. The V and J ends lost 2 bases and 4 bases respectively, with 5 bases between them. The CDR3 loop reads CASSQKVTGELFF. The CDR3 bases are TGTGCCAGCAGCCAAAAAGTCACCGGGGAGCTGTTTTTT. The complete variable domain, with remaining parts taken from reference TRBV14 and TRBJ2-2, reads EAGVTQFPSHSVIEKGQTVTLRCDPISGHDNLYWYRRVMGKEIKFLLHFVKESKQDESGMPNNRFLAERTGGTYSTLKVQPAELEDSGVYFCASSQKVTGELFFGEGSRLTVL.

The J gene is TRBJ2-5, the V gene TRBV20-1; 7 nucleotides align to TRBD1. V dropped 3 bases and J dropped 1; count of bases not matched to a gene: 5. This CDR3 contains 14 residues. The germline CDR1 and CDR2 sequences are DFQATT and SNEGSKA (reference sequence). The CDR3 region has the DNA TGCAGTGCTAGCCCGGGACAGAGCCAAGAGACCCAGTACTTC. Its protein product is CSASPGQSQETQYF.

V and J are TRBV7-2 and TRBJ1-5, with D hard to call. The CDR3 runs to 15 residues. Trimming took 5 bases from V and 3 from J, leaving 14 bases between them. The V gene's germline CDR1 is SGHTA and CDR2 FQGNSA. As DNA, the CDR3 is TGTGCCAGCAGCCAAAGTCTGGATCCCAATCAGCCCCAGCATTTT. It encodes CASSQSLDPNQPQHF.

The V call is TRBV7-2, the J call TRBJ2-3; 7 bases agree with TRBD1. Germline assignment: CDR1 SGHTA and CDR2 FQGNSA. Unmatched junction bases numbered 9, after V lost 5 bases and J lost 4 bases. The CDR3 extends over 15 amino acids. The CDR3 loop is CASSVQTGFADTQYF. CDR3 nucleotide sequence: TGTGCCAGCAGCGTACAGACAGGGTTCGCAGATACGCAGTATTTT.

Only a few counts were recorded for this clonotype. The V gene is TRBV7-2, the J gene TRBJ2-1; tentative D call: TRBD1 (6 bases). V was clipped by 4 bases and J by 4 bases, with 14 bases between them. Per the germline V gene, CDR1 is SGHTA and CDR2 is FQGNSA. The CDR3 is 15 residues long. The CDR3 sequence: CASSYPGHKYNEQFF. Written as DNA, the CDR3 is TGTGCCAGCAGCTATCCGGGACATAAATACAATGAGCAGTTCTTC.

The chain recombines TRBV7-3 with TRBJ2-1; 9 bases align to TRBD2. The CDR3 spans 13 residues. Germline V lookup: CDR1 SGHTA, CDR2 FQGTGA. J lost 13 bases, V lost 1 base, and 5 bases had no gene match. CDR3 region: CASSLKSGLAQFF. CDR3 DNA sequence: TGTGCCAGCAGCTTAAAGTCGGGACTAGCTCAGTTCTTC.

V gene TRBV5-1 combines with J gene TRBJ2-1; 10 positions match TRBD2. CDR1 is SGHRS, CDR2 YFSETQ, per germline. The CDR3 runs to 15 residues. V trimming: 1 base; J trimming: 8 bases; junction bases outside the gene matches: 6. CDR3 sequence reads: CASSLYASGSDEQFF. CDR3 DNA sequence: TGCGCCAGCAGCTTGTATGCTAGCGGGAGTGATGAGCAGTTCTTC.

This clonotype was recorded a few times. V and J are TRBV24-1 and TRBJ1-2; D perhaps matches TRBD1 (5 bases). The CDR3 is made up of 12 amino acids. Germline CDR1 reads KGHDR; CDR2 reads SFDVKD. V was clipped by 4 bases and J by 5 bases, with 7 bases between them. CDR3 protein: CATSEDKYGYTF. The CDR3 coding sequence is TGTGCCACCAGTGAGGACAAATATGGCTACACCTTC.

This clonotype was picked up a small number of times. Here the CDR3 reads CASSLGQVGYTF. The DNA of the CDR3 is TGTGCCAGCAGCTTGGGACAGGTTGGCTACACCTTC. This sequence joins TRBV5-6 and TRBJ1-2; tentatively, D is TRBD1 (6 bases). Germline V gives CDR1 SGHDT, CDR2 YYEEEE. Between the trimmed V and J ends, which lost 0 bases and 7 bases, there was a span of 7 bases. This CDR3 is built from 12 residues.

The V and J genes are TRBV14 and TRBJ2-5; no definite D call. Trimming cost V 4 bases and J 9 bases, with 21 bases left between them. The length of the CDR3 is 15 residues. In germline, CDR1 is SGHDN, CDR2 FVKESK. CDR3 residues: CASSPSGRIQAPQYF. The CDR3 DNA reads TGTGCCAGCAGCCCTTCTGGACGGATCCAAGCGCCCCAGTACTTC.

This clonotype was seen a handful of times. This chain connects TRBV28 to TRBJ2-7; D gene uncertain. With 7 bases removed from V and 0 bases from J, the gap between germline ends came to 10 bases. Germline-derived CDR1 and CDR2 are MDHEN and SYDVKM. The CDR3 is made up of 13 amino acids. This CDR3 is CASKGGSSYEQYF. The CDR3 bases are TGTGCCAGCAAAGGCGGATCCTCCTACGAGCAGTACTTC. Variable domain in full (rest from reference TRBV28 and TRBJ2-7): DVKVTQSSRYLVKRTGEKVFLECVQDMDHENMFWYRQDPGLGLRLIYFSYDVKMKEKGDIPEGYSVSREKKERFSLILESASTNQTSMYLCASKGGSSYEQYFGPGTRLTVT.

This clonotype showed up just a few times. This chain joins TRBV5-1 and TRBJ2-1; 14 bases align to TRBD2. Germline V gene lookup returns CDR1 SGHRS and CDR2 YFSETQ. This CDR3 contains 16 residues. The V gene end was trimmed by 4 bases and the J gene end by 4 bases; junction bases not matched to a gene: 4. Written as DNA, the CDR3 is TGCGCCAGCAGCGGGACTAGCGGGGGCCAGTACAATGAGCAGTTCTTC. It is translated as CASSGTSGGQYNEQFF.

The chain joins TRBV12-3 or TRBV12-4 to TRBJ2-3; 15 positions match TRBD2. Germline trimming cut 5 bases from V and 6 bases from J; bases unmatched to any gene: 6. The CDR3 loop spans 16 amino acids. CDR3 coding DNA: TGTGCCAGCAGTCGGGGACTAGCGGGAGGCGGGGATACGCAGTATTTT. It codes for CASSRGLAGGGDTQYF.

The chain recombines TRBV20-1 with TRBJ1-5; 9 bases fit TRBD1. V lost 2 bases and J lost 1; bases outside the gene matches: 3. Germline V gives CDR1 DFQATT, CDR2 SNEGSKA (reference sequence). There are 15 residues in the CDR3. The CDR3 bases are TGCAGTGCTAGAACAGGGGGCGGAAGCAATCAGCCCCAGCATTTT. It codes for CSARTGGGSNQPQHF.

This clonotype came up a few times. V usage is TRBV9 and J usage is TRBJ1-4; TRBD1 is a possible D gene (5 bases). The CDR3 spans 16 residues. Germline CDR1 SGDLS, CDR2 YYNGEE. V was cut by 4 bases and J by 2 bases, with 15 bases left in between. This chain's CDR3 is CASSFGNRPTNEKLFF. The CDR3, as DNA: TGTGCCAGCAGCTTCGGAAACAGGCCCACTAATGAAAAACTGTTTTTT.

The chain carries TRBV27 and TRBJ1-4, with D maybe TRBD1 (6 bases). CDR1 is MNHEY, CDR2 SMNVEV, per germline (reference sequence). The V and J ends lost 7 bases and 5 bases respectively, with 20 bases between them. The CDR3 has 16 residues. The CDR3 DNA follows: TGTGCCAGCACTTACTCTATCACAGGGTTAAATGAAAAACTGTTTTTT. It codes for CASTYSITGLNEKLFF.

A few counts support this clonotype. This chain joins TRBV5-6 and TRBJ2-6; unclear D gene. Trimming removed 2 bases from V and 0 bases from J, with 6 bases in between. In germline, CDR1 is SGHDT, CDR2 YYEEEE. There are 15 residues in the CDR3. The CDR3 bases are TGTGCCAGCAGCTTTCGGGTCTCTGGGGCCAACGTCCTGACTTTC. Translating it yields CASSFRVSGANVLTF.

The gene calls are TRBV27 and TRBJ2-7, with D uncertain. Trimming cost V 5 bases and J 3 bases, with 14 bases left between them. Germline CDR1 and CDR2: MNHEY and SMNVEV (reference sequence). The CDR3 is 14 amino acids. The CDR3 DNA follows: TGTGCCAGCAGTCCCCGTAACAGATACTACGAGCAGTACTTC. It is translated as CASSPRNRYYEQYF.

V usage is TRBV5-1 and J usage is TRBJ2-3, with TRBD2 as a possible D gene (5 bases). Germline CDR1 and CDR2: SGHRS and YFSETQ. V lost 1 base and J 4 bases, leaving 7 bases between the germline ends. The CDR3 loop spans 13 amino acids. CDR3 residues: CASSLLAPDTQYF. The CDR3, as DNA: TGCGCCAGCAGCTTGCTAGCCCCAGATACGCAGTATTTT.

The chain links TRBV2 to TRBJ2-1; 12 nucleotides align to TRBD2. J gave up 6 bases and V 8 bases, and 5 bases lay outside the gene matches. This CDR3 is built from 14 residues. The germline V gene encodes CDR1 SNHLY and CDR2 FYNNEI. This CDR3 is CASGPGLAGNEQFF. The CDR3 DNA is TGTGCCAGCGGGCCGGGACTAGCGGGCAATGAGCAGTTCTTC.

The chain couples TRBV20-1 to TRBJ2-7; 8 bases line up with TRBD2. J was trimmed by 6 bases and V by 0 bases; bases with no gene match: 10. Germline CDR1 is DFQATT and CDR2 is SNEGSKA (reference sequence). CDR3 size: 15 residues. DNA of the CDR3: TGCAGTGCTAGAGATGGCGGGAGGTACTCAGGCGAGCAGTACTTC. Translated: CSARDGGRYSGEQYF.

This CDR3 reads CASSWGTGAVYEQYF. CDR3 in DNA: TGTGCCAGCAGCTGGGGGACAGGGGCAGTCTACGAGCAGTACTTC. The genes are TRBV7-2 and TRBJ2-7; 10 positions match TRBD1. V was clipped by 4 bases and J by 3 bases; unmatched bases: 6. Germline lookup yields CDR1 SGHTA and CDR2 FQGNSA. The CDR3 extends over 15 amino acids.

V is TRBV5-1 and J is TRBJ1-1; perhaps TRBD1 as D (6 bases). This CDR3 is 18 amino acids long. The V and J ends lost 0 bases and 0 bases respectively, with 18 bases between them. Germline V CDR1 and CDR2: SGHRS, YFSETQ. The chain's CDR3 is CASSLGQVFGAMNTEAFF. The CDR3 nucleotides read TGCGCCAGCAGCTTGGGACAGGTGTTCGGGGCTATGAACACTGAAGCTTTCTTT.

This chain joins TRBV5-1 and TRBJ2-7, with TRBD2 matching over 9 bases. The V segment lost 3 bases and the J segment 3 bases; nucleotides outside the gene matches: 10. Per the germline V gene, CDR1 is SGHRS and CDR2 is YFSETQ. The CDR3 is 16 residues long. The CDR3 sequence is CASSSSGTSRYYEQYF. The CDR3 DNA is TGCGCCAGCAGCTCTTCCGGGACTAGCCGTTACTACGAGCAGTACTTC.

J is TRBJ2-5 and V is TRBV4-2; TRBD2 matches at 12 bases. Germline CDR1 is LGHNA and CDR2 is YNFKEQ. The V and J ends lost 2 bases and 4 bases, in that order; junction bases with no gene match: 5. This CDR3 spans 16 amino acids. The CDR3 protein is CASSQTGTSGRETQYF. The CDR3 DNA is TGTGCCAGCAGCCAAACCGGGACTAGCGGGCGAGAGACCCAGTACTTC.

The chain has TRBV20-1 and TRBJ1-6; maybe TRBD1 (6 bases). CDR1 is DFQATT and CDR2 is SNEGSKA in the germline V gene (reference sequence). Trimming cost V 0 bases and J 7 bases, with 16 bases left between them. This CDR3 has 16 amino acids. DNA of the CDR3: TGCAGTGCTAGAGATCGAGTCAGGGGAGGGAATTCACCCCTCCACTTT. This codes for CSARDRVRGGNSPLHF.

This clonotype occurred a few times. This chain connects TRBV5-1 to TRBJ2-1, with TRBD2 matching 10 bases. The length of the CDR3 is 15 residues. Unmatched junction bases numbered 2, after V lost 4 bases and J lost 1 base. Germline CDR1 and CDR2: SGHRS and YFSETQ. The CDR3 loop reads CASSTSGDSYNEQFF. CDR3 DNA: TGCGCCAGCAGCACTAGCGGGGATTCCTACAATGAGCAGTTCTTC. The full variable domain, completed using reference TRBV5-1 and TRBJ2-1, is KAGVTQTPRYLIKTRGQQVTLSCSPISGHRSVSWYQQTPGQGLQFLFEYFSETQRNKGNFPGRFSGRQFSNSRSEMNVSTLELGDSALYLCASSTSGDSYNEQFFGPGTRLTVL.